Following are 30 T cell receptor beta chains from one sample sequenced in a study of T-cell memory formation after mild COVID-19. From the 5' RACE reads, TCRdb called clonotypes with MiXCR, one entry per CDR3 protein. The sample has a few hundred thousand distinct CDR3 sequences; roughly 23% are singletons. The sequenced sample consisted of PBMCs or a T cell subset sorted from them (not recorded which). The source is an adult woman who had mild COVID-19 (a few samples of this study predate the infection). Cell type and time point are not known.

The V and J genes are TRBV6-6 and TRBJ1-2, with 8 positions matching TRBD1. The CDR3 has 16 residues. Trimming took 3 bases from V and 6 from J; bases not matched to a gene: 12. CDR1 and CDR2 (germline): MNHNY, SVGAGI (reference sequence). Written as DNA, the CDR3 is TGTGCCAGCAGTTATAGCCGGGACAGGCCGGGCGATGGCTACACCTTC. It codes for CASSYSRDRPGDGYTF.

This clonotype was detected a few times. V gene TRBV2 combines with J gene TRBJ2-7, with D perhaps TRBD1 or TRBD2 (5 bases each). The V and J ends lost 7 bases and 2 bases respectively, with 15 bases between them. CDR3 size: 14 residues. Germline V lookup: CDR1 SNHLY, CDR2 FYNNEI. CDR3 nucleotide sequence: TGTGCCAGCAACCGGAGGACATTCCCCTACGAGCAGTACTTC. Encoded protein: CASNRRTFPYEQYF.

The chain employs TRBV6-2 or TRBV6-3 and TRBJ2-7; 12 nucleotides agree with TRBD1. With V trimmed by 8 bases and J by 4 bases, 6 bases remained unmatched. The V gene's germline CDR1 is MNHEY and CDR2 SVGEGT. The CDR3 is 14 amino acids. The CDR3 loop is CASHPGQGAYEQYF. The CDR3 DNA follows: TGTGCCAGCCATCCGGGACAGGGGGCGTACGAGCAGTACTTC.

In its sample, this clonotype was seen a few times. The rearrangement links TRBV29-1 to TRBJ2-7, with 10 bases identical to TRBD2. The V gene's germline CDR1 is SQVTM and CDR2 ANQGSEA. The CDR3 runs 13 residues. V lost 7 bases and J lost 0; bases outside the gene matches: 3. The CDR3 DNA sequence: TGCAGCGCACTAGCGGGATTCTCCTACGAGCAGTACTTC. Amino acid sequence: CSALAGFSYEQYF.

Only a few counts were recorded for this clonotype. The chain joins TRBV29-1 to TRBJ2-7, with TRBD1 matching 7 bases. The length of the CDR3 is 13 residues. The germline V gene has CDR1 SQVTM and CDR2 ANQGSEA. V gave up 4 bases and J gave up 3 bases; unmatched junction bases: 6. The CDR3 region has the DNA TGCAGCGTTGTAGGGGACAGTTACTACGAGCAGTACTTC. Translation: CSVVGDSYYEQYF.

This clonotype was recorded a few times. The chain recombines TRBV20-1 with TRBJ2-5; D possibly corresponds to TRBD2 (6 bases). V was cut by 5 bases and J by 2 bases, with 18 bases left in between. This CDR3 has 15 residues. The germline V gene encodes CDR1 DFQATT and CDR2 SNEGSKA (reference sequence). The CDR3 sequence: CSAGHGGTPQETQYF. CDR3 nucleotides: TGCAGTGCTGGCCACGGGGGAACCCCTCAAGAGACCCAGTACTTC.

This rearrangement joins TRBV6-2 or TRBV6-3 to TRBJ2-5, with D possibly matching TRBD2 (6 bases). The germline CDR1 and CDR2 sequences are MNHEY and SVGEGT. The CDR3 contains 19 residues. V was shortened by 7 bases and J by 1 base, with 28 bases between the two germline ends. The DNA for the CDR3 is TGTGCCAGCACCGACTACCTTGGACTAACACCCAGGAGCCAAGAGACCCAGTACTTC. Residues: CASTDYLGLTPRSQETQYF.

This clonotype appeared a few times. The gene calls are TRBV5-1 and TRBJ1-5; D ambiguous. The CDR3 length is 15 residues. Per the germline V gene, CDR1 is SGHRS and CDR2 is YFSETQ. Deletions cut 4 bases from V and 2 bases from J, with 13 bases between. The CDR3 protein is CASSRGSDGNQPQHF. The CDR3 nucleotides are TGCGCCAGCAGCCGTGGGTCGGACGGCAATCAGCCCCAGCATTTT. The full variable domain, completed using reference TRBV5-1 and TRBJ1-5, is KAGVTQTPRYLIKTRGQQVTLSCSPISGHRSVSWYQQTPGQGLQFLFEYFSETQRNKGNFPGRFSGRQFSNSRSEMNVSTLELGDSALYLCASSRGSDGNQPQHFGDGTRLSIL.

V usage is TRBV4-1 and J usage is TRBJ2-7; D might be TRBD1 or TRBD2, each matching 5 bases. In germline, CDR1 is MGHRA, CDR2 YSYEKL. The CDR3 is made up of 13 amino acids. Between the trimmed V and J ends, which lost 4 bases and 2 bases, there was a span of 9 bases. The CDR3 spells CASSPGPAYEQYF. The CDR3 region has the DNA TGCGCCAGCAGCCCGGGACCGGCCTACGAGCAGTACTTC.

The genes are TRBV29-1 and TRBJ2-5; no clear D. The CDR3 totals 13 residues. With 0 bases removed from V and 1 base from J, the gap between germline ends came to 6 bases. Germline CDR1 SQVTM, CDR2 ANQGSEA. Written as DNA, the CDR3 is TGCAGCGTTGAAGATAATCTCCAAGAGACCCAGTACTTC. Its translation: CSVEDNLQETQYF.

This clonotype was counted only a few times. This sequence joins TRBV6-5 and TRBJ2-5; D unresolved. CDR3 length equals 12 residues. Trimming cost V 4 bases and J 7 bases, with 10 bases left between them. CDR1 MNHEY and CDR2 SVGAGI come from the germline V gene. This CDR3 reads CASSSALGTQYF. As DNA, the CDR3 is TGTGCCAGCAGTTCGGCACTGGGGACCCAGTACTTC.

This clonotype came up once. This chain connects TRBV15 to TRBJ1-1, with 7 bases fitting TRBD1. Germline V gene data show CDR1 as LNHNV and CDR2 as YYDKDF (reference sequence). The CDR3 has 13 residues. V was pared by 6 bases and J by 5 bases, with 6 bases of the junction left unmatched. The CDR3 sequence: CATRETGRTEAFF. CDR3 DNA: TGTGCCACCAGGGAGACAGGGAGGACTGAAGCTTTCTTT.

The chain combines TRBV30 with TRBJ1-1, with D perhaps matching TRBD1 (6 bases). V was pared by 0 bases and J by 9 bases, with 11 bases between. The CDR3 consists of 12 residues. CDR1 and CDR2 from the germline V gene are GTSNPN and SVGIG (reference sequence). CDR3 DNA sequence: TGTGCCTGGAGTGTTGGTACAGGGAAAGCTTTCTTT. It encodes CAWSVGTGKAFF.

There are a few counts of this clonotype. The V call is TRBV9, the J call TRBJ2-1; the match to TRBD2 covers 12 bases. Looked up from germline, CDR1 is SGDLS and CDR2 is YYNGEE. The CDR3 totals 15 residues. The trim removed 0 bases at V and 9 bases at J, leaving 4 bases unmatched. CDR3: CASSVGLAGAGEQFF. In DNA form, the CDR3 reads TGTGCCAGCAGCGTAGGACTAGCGGGGGCTGGTGAGCAGTTCTTC.

Ten or more counts support this clonotype. The chain carries TRBV12-3 or TRBV12-4 and TRBJ1-1; 8 bases match TRBD1. Trimming cost V 0 bases and J 11 bases; bases outside gene matches: 8. CDR3 size: 14 residues. This CDR3 reads CASSLAVQGAGAFF. CDR3 bases: TGTGCCAGCAGTTTAGCTGTCCAGGGGGCTGGGGCTTTCTTT.

CDR3 protein: CASSKRTGGNAGELFF. CDR3 DNA: TGTGCCAGCAGCAAAAGGACAGGGGGCAACGCGGGGGAGCTGTTTTTT. The rearrangement links TRBV5-4 to TRBJ2-2; 11 nucleotides match TRBD1. V was clipped by 4 bases and J by 8 bases; unmatched bases: 10. There are 16 residues in the CDR3. In germline, CDR1 is SGHNT, CDR2 YYREEE (reference sequence).

This clonotype has ten or more counts. The V gene is TRBV12-3 or TRBV12-4, the J gene TRBJ2-7, with a possible D match to TRBD2 (6 bases). CDR3 length: 14 amino acids. Between the trimmed V and J ends, which lost 3 bases and 1 base, there was a span of 10 bases. The DNA of the CDR3 is TGTGCCAGCAGTTTGGGCGGGGAGTCCTACGAGCAGTACTTC. Translated: CASSLGGESYEQYF.

This clonotype was counted a few times. The rearrangement links TRBV27 to TRBJ2-5, with 9 bases matching TRBD2. CDR1 MNHEY and CDR2 SMNVEV come from the germline V gene (reference sequence). The CDR3 is made up of 15 amino acids. V was pared by 5 bases and J by 4 bases, with 8 bases of the junction left unmatched. The CDR3 region has the DNA TGTGCCAGCAGTCCCCTCGAGCGGGAGGCAGAGACCCAGTACTTC. Its translation is CASSPLEREAETQYF.

V usage is TRBV14 and J usage is TRBJ2-7; no definite D call. The CDR3 sequence is 12 residues long. Germline CDR1 is SGHDN and CDR2 is FVKESK. The ends were cut back, 4 bases at V and 4 bases at J, with 8 bases in the middle. The CDR3 reads CASSRSRYEQYF. CDR3 in DNA: TGTGCCAGCAGCCGGAGTCGGTACGAGCAGTACTTC.

A few counts support this clonotype. At one of its ends the junction is not consistent with the germline gene, which may arise from a read error. The rearrangement uses TRBV7-7 and TRBJ2-2; D unresolved. CDR1 and CDR2 from the germline V gene are SSHAT and FNYEAQ (reference sequence). The CDR3 covers 14 residues. CDR3: CASSLGWNTGELFF. In nucleotides, the CDR3 is TGTGCTAGCAGCTTAGGTTGGAACACCGGGGAGCTGTTTTTT.

The chain joins TRBV20-1 to TRBJ2-1; possible D gene TRBD2, 5 bases. The V end was cut by 3 bases, the J end by 7 bases, with 16 bases between. The length of the CDR3 is 14 residues. From germline, CDR1 is DFQATT and CDR2 SNEGSKA (reference sequence). CDR3 amino acids: CSASYGLILNEQFF. The CDR3 nucleotides are TGCAGTGCTAGTTACGGACTGATTTTGAATGAGCAGTTCTTC.

This clonotype was recorded a few times. The V call is TRBV25-1, the J call TRBJ1-2, with 7 bases that match TRBD1. The CDR3 has 12 amino acids. From germline, CDR1 is MGHDK and CDR2 SYGVNS. V lost 8 bases to trimming and J lost 6 bases; unmatched junction nucleotides: 6. In nucleotides, the CDR3 is TGTGCCAGCGCCCGGGACAGTGATGGCTACACCTTC. Protein: CASARDSDGYTF.

The V and J genes are TRBV7-6 and TRBJ2-4; D may match TRBD1 or TRBD2 (5 bases each). V dropped 1 base and J dropped 6 bases, with 10 bases sitting between them. Germline V gene sequence: CDR1 SGHVS, CDR2 FNYEAQ. The CDR3 has 14 amino acids. The CDR3 region has the DNA TGTGCCAGCAGCTTAGGAGGGGAAGGAAACATTCAGTACTTC. Its translation is CASSLGGEGNIQYF.

The chain links TRBV5-1 to TRBJ1-2; 9 bases line up with TRBD1. The CDR3 length is 13 residues. V was pared by 4 bases and J by 8 bases, with 6 bases of the junction left unmatched. Looked up from germline, CDR1 is SGHRS and CDR2 is YFSETQ. The CDR3 sequence is CASSLDRGGGYTF. The CDR3 nucleotides read TGCGCCAGCAGCCTGGACAGGGGTGGGGGCTACACCTTC.

The table lists this clonotype with a few counts. The gene calls are TRBV25-1 and TRBJ2-3; perhaps TRBD1 as D (6 bases). Germline CDR1 MGHDK, CDR2 SYGVNS. The CDR3 extends over 16 amino acids. Trimming took off 5 bases at V and 5 bases at J, with 20 bases between the two ends. CDR3 nucleotides: TGTGCCAGCAGTTATGCGGGCCGAAGAGGGGGAGATACGCAGTATTTT. This encodes CASSYAGRRGGDTQYF.

This clonotype has a handful of counts. V usage is TRBV9 and J usage is TRBJ1-1; the D is unclear. There are 15 residues in the CDR3. Per the germline V gene, CDR1 is SGDLS and CDR2 is YYNGEE. Trimming left V 0 bases short and J 1 base short, with 10 bases between. The CDR3, as DNA: TGTGCCAGCAGCGTAGAGCCGGGGTCGAACACTGAAGCTTTCTTT. Translated, it gives CASSVEPGSNTEAFF.

The chain employs TRBV6-2 or TRBV6-3 and TRBJ2-7, with TRBD1 as a possible D gene (6 bases). The CDR3 runs 16 residues. CDR1 and CDR2 from the germline V gene are MNHEY and SVGEGT. Trimming took off 0 bases at V and 3 bases at J, with 15 bases between the two ends. The CDR3 here is CASSYSWGQYNYEQYF. CDR3 nucleotides: TGTGCCAGCAGTTACTCCTGGGGACAATACAACTACGAGCAGTACTTC.

The table lists this clonotype with a few counts. The genes are TRBV20-1 and TRBJ2-2, with D uncertain. V shed 3 bases and J shed 1 base, with 9 bases lying between them. The CDR3 loop spans 14 amino acids. Per the germline V gene, CDR1 is DFQATT and CDR2 is SNEGSKA (reference sequence). For the CDR3, the DNA is TGCAGTGCTAGTTTTCGGAGGAACACCGGGGAGCTGTTTTTT. Translating gives CSASFRRNTGELFF.

The chain links TRBV7-6 to TRBJ1-2; D gene uncertain. V gave up 10 bases and J gave up 3 bases, with 18 bases separating them. CDR1 and CDR2 (germline): SGHVS, FNYEAQ. The CDR3 has 14 amino acids. CDR3 bases: TGTGCCACGGCCCCCCTGGCCGGTGACTATGGCTACACCTTC. Translating it yields CATAPLAGDYGYTF.

This clonotype was seen many times. V and J are TRBV4-3 and TRBJ2-3; 8 bases map to TRBD1. The CDR3 sequence is 15 residues long. Trimming removed 0 bases from V and 5 bases from J; junction bases left unmatched: 4. Looked up from germline, CDR1 is LGHNA and CDR2 is YSLEER. The CDR3 nucleotides are TGCGCCAGCAGCCAAGACAGGGGGCGGGGAGATACGCAGTATTTT. It codes for CASSQDRGRGDTQYF.